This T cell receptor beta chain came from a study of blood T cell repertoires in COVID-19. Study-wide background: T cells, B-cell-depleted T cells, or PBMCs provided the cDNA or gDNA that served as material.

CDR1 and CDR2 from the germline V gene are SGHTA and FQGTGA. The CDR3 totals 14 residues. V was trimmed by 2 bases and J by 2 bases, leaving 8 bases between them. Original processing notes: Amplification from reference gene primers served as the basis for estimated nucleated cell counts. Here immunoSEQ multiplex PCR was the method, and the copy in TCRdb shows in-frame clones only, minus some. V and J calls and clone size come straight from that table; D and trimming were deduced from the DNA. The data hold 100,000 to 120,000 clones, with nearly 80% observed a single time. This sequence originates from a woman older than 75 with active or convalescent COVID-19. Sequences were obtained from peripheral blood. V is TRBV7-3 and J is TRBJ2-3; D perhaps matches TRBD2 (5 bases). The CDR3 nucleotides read TGTGCCAGCAGCTTAGCGGGTTCCACAGATACGCAGTATTTT. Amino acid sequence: CASSLAGSTDTQYF.